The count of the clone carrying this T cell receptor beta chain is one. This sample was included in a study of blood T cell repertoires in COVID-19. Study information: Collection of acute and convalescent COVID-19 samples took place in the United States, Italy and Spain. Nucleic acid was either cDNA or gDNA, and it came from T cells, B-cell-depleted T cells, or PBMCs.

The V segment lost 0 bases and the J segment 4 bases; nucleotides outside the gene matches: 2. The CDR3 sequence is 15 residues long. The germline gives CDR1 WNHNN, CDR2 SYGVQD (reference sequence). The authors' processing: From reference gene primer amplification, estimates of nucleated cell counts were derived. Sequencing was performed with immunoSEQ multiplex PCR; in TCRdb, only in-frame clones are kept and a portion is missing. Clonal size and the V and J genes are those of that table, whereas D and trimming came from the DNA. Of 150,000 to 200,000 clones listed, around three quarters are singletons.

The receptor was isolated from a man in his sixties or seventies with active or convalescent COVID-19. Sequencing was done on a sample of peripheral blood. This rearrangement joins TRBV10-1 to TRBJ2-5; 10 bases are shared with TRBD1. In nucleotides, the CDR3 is TGCGCCAGCAGTGAGTCGACAGGGGGCGCAGAGACCCAGTACTTC. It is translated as CASSESTGGAETQYF.